The 17 T cell receptor beta chains given below trace back to one sample, sequenced in a study of blood T cell repertoires in COVID-19. Some clones are missing from TCRdb's copy, which holds only in-frame ones; the method was immunoSEQ multiplex PCR. This table has fewer than 350,000 clones, roughly 91% appearing once. The source material was PBMCs or T cells enriched from blood (not recorded which). The origin of the receptors is a woman aged 55-70 years in a cohort exposed to, infected with or recovered from COVID-19 (not recorded which).

CDR3 in DNA: TGCAGTGCTAGTTTTTTGGGGCTAGCGGCACGCGGGGATACGCAGTATTTT. This encodes CSASFLGLAARGDTQYF. The chain couples TRBV20-1 to TRBJ2-3; 7 nucleotides align to TRBD2. V shed 3 bases and J 6 bases; nucleotides not matched to a gene: 18. The CDR3 sequence is 17 residues long. CDR1 and CDR2 from the germline V gene are DFQATT and SNEGSKA (reference sequence).

The CDR3 is CASSLAGRGTEAFF. CDR3 nucleotide sequence: TGCGCCAGCAGCTTGGCGGGCAGGGGCACTGAAGCTTTCTTT. The rearrangement uses TRBV5-1 and TRBJ1-1; D perhaps matches TRBD1 (6 bases). V was trimmed by 0 bases and J by 4 bases, leaving 10 bases between them. CDR3 length: 14 residues. Germline V CDR1 and CDR2: SGHRS, YFSETQ.

The J gene is TRBJ1-5, the V gene TRBV2; tentatively, D is TRBD1 (5 bases). The length of the CDR3 is 14 residues. The germline CDR1 and CDR2 sequences are SNHLY and FYNNEI. Trimming took off 7 bases at V and 4 bases at J, with 14 bases between the two ends. The CDR3 coding sequence is TGTGCCAGCACTGCTATTGGGGGGAATCAGCCCCAGCATTTT. Protein product: CASTAIGGNQPQHF.

This sequence joins TRBV21-1 and TRBJ2-1; the tabulated D call, TRBD2, remains unverified against the DNA. TRBV21-1 counts as a pseudogene. CDR3 size: 20 residues. CDR3 DNA sequence: TGTGCCAGCAGCAAAAGGTCCTGGACTAGCGCTATCCTTTTTTACAATGAGCAGTTCTTC. Protein: CASSKRSWTSAILFYNEQFF.

This chain links TRBV7-9 with TRBJ2-1; a possible D gene is TRBD1 (7 bases). Trimming took 1 base from V and 4 from J, leaving 20 bases between them. Germline lookup yields CDR1 SEHNR and CDR2 FQNEAQ (reference sequence). The CDR3 has 18 amino acids. This CDR3 is CASSLGVLQGRPYNEQFF. CDR3 nucleotides: TGTGCCAGCAGCTTAGGGGTACTACAGGGGAGGCCTTACAATGAGCAGTTCTTC.

This clone has only one observation. The chain is built from TRBV28 and TRBJ1-1; TRBD1 matches at 7 bases. V trimming: 2 bases; J trimming: 5 bases; junction bases outside the gene matches: 2. Germline lookup yields CDR1 MDHEN and CDR2 SYDVKM. This CDR3 is built from 13 residues. The CDR3 DNA sequence: TGTGCCAGCAGTTTAAGGGGGCCAACTGAAGCTTTCTTT. It translates to CASSLRGPTEAFF.

The V gene is TRBV27, the J gene TRBJ1-1; unclear D gene. Trimming stripped 7 bases from V and 6 bases from J, with 12 bases between. The germline CDR1 and CDR2 sequences are MNHEY and SMNVEV (reference sequence). The CDR3 spans 12 residues. CDR3: CASIPRRSEAFF. CDR3 coding DNA: TGTGCCAGCATCCCCCGGAGGTCTGAAGCTTTCTTT.

The V call is TRBV9, the J call TRBJ2-3; 7 bases are shared with TRBD1. V lost 5 bases, J lost 1 base, and 4 bases stayed unmatched. CDR3 size: 14 residues. Germline V CDR1 and CDR2: SGDLS, YYNGEE. CDR3 DNA sequence: TGTGCCAGCAGTAACGGACAGGGCACAGATACGCAGTATTTT. It yields the protein CASSNGQGTDTQYF. The variable domain in full, with the rest retrieved from reference TRBV9 and TRBJ2-3, is DSGVTQTPKHLITATGQRVTLRCSPRSGDLSVYWYQQSLDQGLQFLIQYYNGEERAKGNILERFSAQQFPDLHSELNLSSLELGDSALYFCASSNGQGTDTQYFGPGTRLTVL.

The chain has TRBV25-1 and TRBJ2-7; 9 bases align to TRBD1. CDR3 length equals 15 residues. CDR1 is MGHDK, CDR2 SYGVNS, per germline. Trimming cost V 4 bases and J 1 base; bases outside gene matches: 5. Here the CDR3 reads CASSARDRASYEQYF. DNA of the CDR3: TGTGCCAGCAGTGCCCGGGACAGGGCGTCCTACGAGCAGTACTTC.

V usage is TRBV14 and J usage is TRBJ2-1; TRBD2 matches at 13 bases. Germline-derived CDR1 and CDR2 are SGHDN and FVKESK. The J segment lost 9 bases and the V segment lost 3 bases, leaving 8 bases of the junction unmatched. The CDR3 consists of 16 residues. The CDR3 DNA reads TGTGCCAGCAGCCATAGTTCAGGACTAGCGGGAGTTGAGCAGTTCTTC. Protein product: CASSHSSGLAGVEQFF.

V usage is TRBV9 and J usage is TRBJ1-6, with D possibly matching TRBD1 (6 bases). Germline V lookup: CDR1 SGDLS, CDR2 YYNGEE. V was pared by 4 bases and J by 7 bases, with 9 bases between. The CDR3 length is 13 residues. The CDR3 region is CASSIGQNSPLHF. Written as DNA, the CDR3 is TGTGCCAGCAGCATCGGACAGAATTCACCCCTCCACTTT. Full variable domain (rest looked up from reference TRBV9 and TRBJ1-6): DSGVTQTPKHLITATGQRVTLRCSPRSGDLSVYWYQQSLDQGLQFLIQYYNGEERAKGNILERFSAQQFPDLHSELNLSSLELGDSALYFCASSIGQNSPLHFGNGTRLTVT.

This chain joins TRBV19 and TRBJ2-5; 8 bases agree with TRBD1. V shed 2 bases and J 2 bases; nucleotides not matched to a gene: 4. This CDR3 has 15 residues. CDR1 and CDR2 from the germline V gene are LNHDA and SQIVND (reference sequence). This CDR3 is CASSIRRGHQETQYF. In DNA form, the CDR3 reads TGTGCCAGTAGTATACGCAGGGGGCATCAAGAGACCCAGTACTTC.

This clone has just one count. The chain carries TRBV28 and TRBJ2-3, with D maybe TRBD1 (6 bases). The germline V gene encodes CDR1 MDHEN and CDR2 SYDVKM. The CDR3 length is 14 residues. V was clipped by 2 bases and J by 0 bases, with 6 bases between them. CDR3 in amino acids: CASSLDRSTDTQYF. As DNA, the CDR3 is TGTGCCAGCAGTTTAGACAGGAGCACAGATACGCAGTATTTT.

The chain is built from TRBV25-1 and TRBJ2-3; a weak D match, TRBD1 (6 bases). V lost 3 bases and J 1 base, leaving 20 bases between the germline ends. The CDR3 length is 18 residues. Germline CDR1 reads MGHDK; CDR2 reads SYGVNS. The CDR3 here is CASSDEGHRDRGTDTQYF. CDR3 nucleotide sequence: TGTGCCAGCAGTGACGAGGGACACAGGGATCGGGGCACAGATACGCAGTATTTT.

The chain is built from TRBV9 and TRBJ2-1; TRBD2 matches 11 bases. Trimming removed 3 bases from V and 5 bases from J; junction bases left unmatched: 10. Germline V gene lookup returns CDR1 SGDLS and CDR2 YYNGEE. The CDR3 covers 17 residues. CDR3 sequence (DNA): TGTGCCAGCAGCGCCCCCCCTCTAGCGGGAGGTCACAATGAGCAGTTCTTC. Translated: CASSAPPLAGGHNEQFF.

The DNA for the CDR3 is TGTGCCAGCAGCCCCGGGGGGGGAGTCGGCAATCAGCCCCAGCATTTT. It yields the protein CASSPGGGVGNQPQHF. The rearrangement joins TRBV3-1 (or the pseudogene TRBV3-2) to TRBJ1-5, with a weak D call TRBD1 (5 bases). The CDR3 sequence is 16 residues long. Per germline, CDR1 LGHDT and CDR2 YNNKEL (reference sequence). V was pared by 4 bases and J by 2 bases, with 15 bases between.

The chain couples TRBV11-1 to TRBJ2-7; TRBD1 aligns across 8 bases. Per the germline V gene, CDR1 is SGHAT and CDR2 is FQDESV (reference sequence). After removal of 1 base from V and 2 bases from J, the junction contained 1 base not matched to a gene. The CDR3 contains 14 residues. The CDR3 bases are TGTGCCAGCAGCTTAGTGGGACAGGCCTACGAGCAGTACTTC. Translated: CASSLVGQAYEQYF.